One sample yielded the 30 T cell receptor beta chains listed below, sequenced in a study of blood T cell repertoires in COVID-19. Profiling relied on immunoSEQ multiplex PCR, and the TCRdb table lists in-frame clones only, not all of them. The table includes about 250,000 clones, nearly 90% detected once. The sample taken for sequencing was PBMCs or T cells enriched from blood (not recorded which). The receptor set was obtained from a woman aged 25 to 39 with acute COVID-19.

This clone was detected only once. The V call is TRBV9, the J call TRBJ1-1; a possible D gene is TRBD1 (6 bases). CDR1 and CDR2 (germline): SGDLS, YYNGEE. V lost 3 bases and J lost 3, with 9 bases in between. This CDR3 spans 13 amino acids. CDR3: CASSGRGDTEAFF. The DNA for the CDR3 is TGTGCCAGCAGCGGCAGGGGTGACACTGAAGCTTTCTTT.

Written as DNA, the CDR3 is TGTGCCAGCTCACCGGAGACAGTCCCCTACGAGCAGTACTTC. Amino acids: CASSPETVPYEQYF. This chain joins TRBV18 and TRBJ2-7; D may be TRBD1 (5 bases). The germline gives CDR1 KGHSH, CDR2 LQKENI. There are 14 residues in the CDR3. Trimming stripped 3 bases from V and 2 bases from J, with 11 bases between.

V and J are TRBV7-8 and TRBJ2-3; D call uncertain. CDR3 length equals 14 residues. From germline, CDR1 is SGHVS and CDR2 FQNEAQ. Trimming left V 3 bases short and J 3 bases short, with 10 bases between. CDR3 nucleotides: TGTGCCAGCAGCTTGGATGCACAGACAGATACGCAGTATTTT. As protein: CASSLDAQTDTQYF.

This clone was seen a handful of times. The genes are TRBV19 and TRBJ1-1; TRBD1 aligns across 9 bases. The ends lost 5 bases at V and 7 bases at J; junction bases unmatched: 11. This CDR3 comprises 15 residues. Per the germline V gene, CDR1 is LNHDA and CDR2 is SQIVND (reference sequence). The chain's CDR3 is CASSQILRGQGEAFF. CDR3 nucleotides: TGTGCCAGTAGTCAAATCCTCAGGGGACAGGGTGAAGCTTTCTTT. The whole variable domain, remainder taken from reference TRBV19 and TRBJ1-1, is DGGITQSPKYLFRKEGQNVTLSCEQNLNHDAMYWYRQDPGQGLRLIYYSQIVNDFQKGDIAEGYSVSREKKESFPLTVTSAQKNPTAFYLCASSQILRGQGEAFFGQGTRLTVV.

The chain couples TRBV4-1 to TRBJ2-7; no reliable D call. Germline CDR1 reads MGHRA; CDR2 reads YSYEKL. The V and J ends lost 1 base and 3 bases respectively, with 13 bases between them. This CDR3 is 15 amino acids long. The DNA of the CDR3 is TGCGCCAGCAGCCAAGCAAGCCGGAGTAGCTACGAGCAGTACTTC. It encodes CASSQASRSSYEQYF.

V usage is TRBV5-1 and J usage is TRBJ2-4; perhaps TRBD1 as D (5 bases). V lost 2 bases, J lost 0 bases, and 15 bases lay in between. Germline V gene lookup returns CDR1 SGHRS and CDR2 YFSETQ. The CDR3 consists of 17 residues. CDR3 bases: TGCGCCAGCAGCTTCGTGACCAGGGAACTAGCCAAAAACATTCAGTACTTC. It translates to CASSFVTRELAKNIQYF.

The chain combines TRBV10-3 with TRBJ2-7; 9 bases are shared with TRBD1. The trim removed 6 bases at V and 0 bases at J, leaving 12 bases unmatched. CDR1 and CDR2 from the germline V gene are ENHRY and SYGVKD. The length of the CDR3 is 17 residues. The CDR3 sequence: CAISRLLRDRVSYEQYF. The CDR3 DNA is TGTGCCATCAGCCGACTCCTACGGGACAGGGTCTCCTACGAGCAGTACTTC.

This chain uses TRBV9 with TRBJ1-1; a possible D gene is TRBD1 (5 bases). Germline loops: CDR1 SGDLS, CDR2 YYNGEE. Trimming took off 3 bases at V and 4 bases at J, with 16 bases between the two ends. The CDR3 extends over 15 amino acids. CDR3 DNA sequence: TGTGCCAGCAGCGAGACCCCGGGAGGGACCACTGAAGCTTTCTTT. It codes for CASSETPGGTTEAFF.

V usage is TRBV9 and J usage is TRBJ2-7; the match to TRBD1 covers 10 bases. This CDR3 is built from 15 residues. The V gene end was trimmed by 0 bases and the J gene end by 3 bases; junction bases not matched to a gene: 3. Germline CDR1 SGDLS, CDR2 YYNGEE. CDR3 region: CASSVGWTGGYEQYF. Here the CDR3 DNA reads TGTGCCAGCAGCGTAGGATGGACAGGGGGCTACGAGCAGTACTTC. Complete variable domain (other parts from reference TRBV9 and TRBJ2-7): DSGVTQTPKHLITATGQRVTLRCSPRSGDLSVYWYQQSLDQGLQFLIQYYNGEERAKGNILERFSAQQFPDLHSELNLSSLELGDSALYFCASSVGWTGGYEQYFGPGTRLTVT.

The chain joins TRBV7-9 to TRBJ2-5, with TRBD2 identical over 10 bases. Germline assignment: CDR1 SEHNR and CDR2 FQNEAQ (reference sequence). V shed 5 bases and J 4 bases; nucleotides not matched to a gene: 19. The CDR3 covers 19 residues. In DNA, the CDR3 is TGTGCCAGCAGCGCAGGCTGGAGCGGGGGGGCTATTCAGGGAGAGACCCAGTACTTC. It codes for CASSAGWSGGAIQGETQYF.

This clone was detected once. The chain joins TRBV28 to TRBJ2-1; 9 bases map to TRBD2. This CDR3 contains 13 residues. The V segment lost 5 bases and the J segment 8 bases; nucleotides outside the gene matches: 4. Per germline, CDR1 MDHEN and CDR2 SYDVKM. The CDR3 is CASSPGLADEQFF. CDR3 nucleotide sequence: TGTGCCAGCAGTCCGGGACTAGCCGATGAGCAGTTCTTC.

The gene calls are TRBV18 and TRBJ1-6, with 7 bases fitting TRBD1. Germline lookup yields CDR1 KGHSH and CDR2 LQKENI. The length of the CDR3 is 15 residues. V lost 5 bases and J lost 7; bases outside the gene matches: 8. CDR3 residues: CASSETQGQNSPLHF. CDR3 nucleotide sequence: TGTGCCAGCTCAGAAACACAGGGACAGAATTCACCCCTCCACTTT.

The CDR3 bases are TGTGCCAGCAGTGGGGCAGGAAAACCCTACGAGCAGTACTTC. Translated, it gives CASSGAGKPYEQYF. The genes are TRBV2 and TRBJ2-7; D gene uncertain. Trimming shortened V by 4 bases and J by 2 bases, and 12 bases separated the two germline ends. This CDR3 region has 14 residues. Germline-derived CDR1 and CDR2 are SNHLY and FYNNEI. Using reference TRBV2 and TRBJ2-7 for the parts outside the CDR3, the full variable domain is EPEVTQTPSHQVTQMGQEVILRCVPISNHLYFYWYRQILGQKVEFLVSFYNNEISEKSEIFDDQFSVERPDGSNFTLKIRSTKLEDSAMYFCASSGAGKPYEQYFGPGTRLTVT.

The V and J genes are TRBV7-2 and TRBJ2-7; 12 bases are shared with TRBD2. J was trimmed by 5 bases and V by 5 bases; bases with no gene match: 4. The length of the CDR3 is 14 residues. Germline V gene data show CDR1 as SGHTA and CDR2 as FQGNSA. DNA for the CDR3: TGTGCCAGCAGCCCTTGGACTAGCGGGAACGAGCAGTACTTC. The encoded protein is CASSPWTSGNEQYF.

This chain uses TRBV28 with TRBJ1-5; D not resolved. Germline V lookup: CDR1 MDHEN, CDR2 SYDVKM. Trimming removed 5 bases from V and 7 bases from J, with 21 bases in between. CDR3 size: 16 residues. The CDR3 is CASSADTPRSLQPQHF. The DNA for the CDR3 is TGTGCCAGCAGTGCCGATACCCCACGGTCTCTCCAGCCCCAGCATTTT.

This clone was recorded once. The chain is built from TRBV5-1 and TRBJ1-2; D is perhaps TRBD1 (6 bases). V lost 3 bases and J 8 bases, leaving 17 bases between the germline ends. The CDR3 sequence is 14 residues long. Germline CDR1 SGHRS, CDR2 YFSETQ. CDR3 coding DNA: TGCGCCAGCAGCTGGGAAGGGACACAGAGGGGCTACACCTTC. This gives the protein CASSWEGTQRGYTF. The full variable domain, with the rest looked up from reference TRBV5-1 and TRBJ1-2, is KAGVTQTPRYLIKTRGQQVTLSCSPISGHRSVSWYQQTPGQGLQFLFEYFSETQRNKGNFPGRFSGRQFSNSRSEMNVSTLELGDSALYLCASSWEGTQRGYTFGSGTRLTVV.

The rearrangement joins TRBV4-3 to TRBJ1-2, with D uncertain. Germline V lookup: CDR1 LGHNA, CDR2 YSLEER. The V end lost 6 bases, the J end lost 2 bases, and 16 bases lay between the germline ends. The CDR3 contains 15 residues. The DNA of the CDR3 is TGCGCCAGCAGTGAGCGAATTGGGTCAAACTATGGCTACACCTTC. This sequence encodes CASSERIGSNYGYTF.

This clone turned up a few times. The DNA for the CDR3 is TGTGCCAGCAGCCACCGGGACTCCCGTGGTGAAGCTTTCTTT. Protein: CASSHRDSRGEAFF. The chain uses TRBV5-4 and TRBJ1-1; a weak D match, TRBD1 (5 bases). From germline, CDR1 is SGHNT and CDR2 YYREEE (reference sequence). This CDR3 spans 14 amino acids. Trimming cost V 4 bases and J 7 bases, with 17 bases left between them.

V is TRBV9 and J is TRBJ1-6, with D perhaps matching TRBD1 (6 bases). Trimming left V 6 bases short and J 7 bases short, with 14 bases between. The CDR3 sequence is 14 residues long. The germline gives CDR1 SGDLS, CDR2 YYNGEE. CDR3: CASTPRGGNSPLHF. The CDR3 nucleotides read TGTGCCAGCACACCGAGAGGGGGAAATTCACCCCTCCACTTT.

A remark on this clone: An end of the junction does not agree with germline; a read error may underlie this. V is TRBV28 and J is TRBJ1-1; 7 positions agree with TRBD1. The CDR3 has 15 residues. CDR1 and CDR2 (germline): MDHEN, SYDVKM. CDR3 sequence reads: CASSLFRGYGTEAFF. The CDR3 nucleotides read TGTGCCAGCAGCTTATTCAGGGGGTACGGCACTGAAGCTTTCTTT.

The chain has TRBV16 and TRBJ1-2; D possibly corresponds to TRBD1 (5 bases). V lost 2 bases and J lost 8, with 18 bases in between. This CDR3 contains 15 residues. Per germline, CDR1 KGHSY and CDR2 FQNENV. CDR3 protein: CASSQPGTGQVGYTF. CDR3 in DNA: TGTGCCAGCAGCCAACCTGGAACAGGTCAAGTCGGCTACACCTTC. Supplemented by reference TRBV16 and TRBJ1-2, the full variable domain reads GEEVAQTPKHLVRGEGQKAKLYCAPIKGHSYVFWYQQVLKNEFKFLISFQNENVFDETGMPKERFSAKCLPNSPCSLEIQATKLEDSAVYFCASSQPGTGQVGYTFGSGTRLTVV.

This clone was found once. V usage is TRBV30 and J usage is TRBJ1-1, with D unclear. The germline V gene encodes CDR1 GTSNPN and CDR2 SVGIG (reference sequence). Trimming removed 3 bases at V and 9 bases at J, with 17 bases between. This CDR3 comprises 13 residues. CDR3 nucleotide sequence: TGTGCCTGGAGCCCTGGGGAGCCGCGGAAAGCTTTCTTT. This sequence encodes CAWSPGEPRKAFF.

This clone occurred once. The rearrangement uses TRBV11-3 and TRBJ2-3, with a possible D match to TRBD1 (5 bases). Trimming took 6 bases from V and 0 from J, leaving 13 bases between them. CDR1 is SGHNT and CDR2 is YENEEA in the germline V gene. The CDR3 sequence is 15 residues long. The CDR3 here is CASSEGAPSTDTQYF. The CDR3 DNA follows: TGTGCCAGCAGTGAAGGGGCCCCTAGCACAGATACGCAGTATTTT.

The J gene is TRBJ1-6, the V gene TRBV15; 8 bases align to TRBD1. The CDR3 length is 15 residues. Trimming took 0 bases from V and 9 from J; bases not matched to a gene: 4. CDR1 and CDR2 from the germline V gene are LNHNV and YYDKDF (reference sequence). The CDR3 DNA reads as TGTGCCACCAGCAGAGATTCAGGGGGCGGTTCACCCCTCCACTTT. Its protein product is CATSRDSGGGSPLHF.

The chain links TRBV30 to TRBJ1-2; TRBD1 agrees at 9 bases. Trimming cost V 2 bases and J 6 bases; bases outside gene matches: 4. The CDR3 has 13 residues. The germline V gene encodes CDR1 GTSNPN and CDR2 SVGIG (reference sequence). The CDR3 loop is CAWSLGQGDGYTF. CDR3 sequence (DNA): TGTGCCTGGAGTCTGGGACAGGGAGATGGCTACACCTTC.

The rearrangement links TRBV5-5 to TRBJ1-5; the D is unclear. The V gene lost 4 bases and the J gene lost 1 base, with 12 bases spanning the gap. Per the germline V gene, CDR1 is SGHKS and CDR2 is YYEKEE (reference sequence). The CDR3 spans 15 residues. Here the CDR3 DNA reads TGTGCCAGCAGCCCCCCCGGGTGGAGCAATCAGCCCCAGCATTTT. Residues: CASSPPGWSNQPQHF.

This chain links TRBV20-1 with TRBJ1-2; no firm D call. There are 11 residues in the CDR3. In germline, CDR1 is DFQATT, CDR2 SNEGSKA (reference sequence). V was clipped by 0 bases and J by 7 bases, with 6 bases between them. CDR3 nucleotides: TGCAGTGCTAGAGATCTGAGTGGCTACACCTTC. It yields the protein CSARDLSGYTF.

V and J are TRBV19 and TRBJ2-4; D is perhaps TRBD2 (6 bases). Germline CDR1 is LNHDA and CDR2 is SQIVND (reference sequence). The CDR3 consists of 16 residues. V was shortened by 9 bases and J by 3 bases, with 21 bases between the two germline ends. DNA of the CDR3: TGTGCCAGCAACCGCGGGGATAGCCGGGGCAAAAACATTCAGTACTTC. Translation: CASNRGDSRGKNIQYF.

This chain joins TRBV25-1 and TRBJ1-1; TRBD1 agrees at 7 bases. With 4 bases clipped from V and 0 bases from J, the junction kept 8 bases outside the gene matches. Germline values: CDR1 MGHDK, CDR2 SYGVNS. The CDR3 consists of 16 residues. CDR3 amino acids: CASSGSGGRMNTEAFF. In nucleotides, the CDR3 is TGTGCCAGCAGTGGCTCAGGGGGGAGGATGAACACTGAAGCTTTCTTT. The full variable domain, completed using reference TRBV25-1 and TRBJ1-1, is EADIYQTPRYLVIGTGKKITLECSQTMGHDKMYWYQQDPGMELHLIHYSYGVNSTEKGDLSSESTVSRIRTEHFPLTLESARPSHTSQYLCASSGSGGRMNTEAFFGQGTRLTVV.

The chain employs TRBV9 and TRBJ2-7; tentative D call: TRBD1 (6 bases). Between the trimmed V and J ends, which lost 7 bases and 5 bases, there was a span of 13 bases. The length of the CDR3 is 12 residues. The germline V gene has CDR1 SGDLS and CDR2 YYNGEE. The CDR3 DNA reads TGTGCCAGCGGTACAGGGAAGGACGAGCAGTACTTC. Translation gives CASGTGKDEQYF. The full variable domain, completed using reference TRBV9 and TRBJ2-7, is DSGVTQTPKHLITATGQRVTLRCSPRSGDLSVYWYQQSLDQGLQFLIQYYNGEERAKGNILERFSAQQFPDLHSELNLSSLELGDSALYFCASGTGKDEQYFGPGTRLTVT.